Listed below are T cell receptor beta chains from one sample, sequenced in a study of T-cell memory formation after mild COVID-19. TCRdb independently ran MiXCR on the 5' RACE reads; one entry per CDR3 protein. The sample contains roughly 80,000 distinct CDR3 sequences, roughly 13% of which appear only once. The sample was PBMCs or a T cell subset sorted from them (not recorded which). Source of these receptors: an adult woman who had mild COVID-19 (a few samples of this study predate the infection). Cell type and time point are not known. Each CDR3 is given with its conserved first and last residue. A D gene is named only where the DNA matches it firmly. Size is omitted from some rows. Given values are once, few, many or a class for expanded clones.

NA | TRBJ2-7 | TRBV7-9 | NA | TGTGCCAGCAGCTTCGGGACCTCGGGGTACTACGAGCAGTACTTC | CASSFGTSGYYEQYF
few | TRBJ2-7 | TRBV5-1 | NA | TGCGCCAGCCACCCCGGGGAGTCCACCCTCGAGCAGTACTTC | CASHPGESTLEQYF
NA | TRBJ2-1 | TRBV20-1 | TRBD2 | TGCAGTGCTAGAGCTCCGGGGACTAGCATATACAATGAGCAGTTCTTC | CSARAPGTSIYNEQFF
few | TRBJ1-5 | TRBV7-9 | TRBD1 | TGTGCCAGCAGCTTAGCCGGGACAGGGGGCAATCAGCCCCAGCATTTT | CASSLAGTGGNQPQHF
NA | TRBJ1-1 | TRBV7-9 | NA | TGTGCCAGCAGCACCCGCGGCGGGCTGAACACTGAAGCTTTCTTT | CASSTRGGLNTEAFF
few | TRBJ2-5 | TRBV4-1 | NA | TGCGCCAGCAACCATTACGACTCCGAGACTCAAGAGACCCAGTACTTC | CASNHYDSETQETQYF
few | TRBJ2-1 | TRBV6-1 | NA | TGTGCCAGCAGTGAAGCGCCGAGTTCAGGCAATGAGCAGTTCTTC | CASSEAPSSGNEQFF
NA | TRBJ2-2 | TRBV12-3/TRBV12-4 | NA | TGTGCCAGCAGTTTATCGACAGGCAACACCGGGGAGCTGTTTTTT | CASSLSTGNTGELFF
few | TRBJ2-1 | TRBV5-5 | TRBD2 | TGTGCCAGCAGCTTGGCGGTCACTAGCGGGAGGTCTTACAATGAGCAGTTCTTC | CASSLAVTSGRSYNEQFF
few | TRBJ1-2 | TRBV29-1 | NA | TGCAGCGTTGAAGATTACGGGACGCCGACTAACTATGGCTACACCTTC | CSVEDYGTPTNYGYTF
NA | TRBJ2-1 | TRBV5-6 | TRBD1 | TGTGCCAGCAGCCGACAGGGCTCCTACAATGAGCAGTTCTTC | CASSRQGSYNEQFF
NA | TRBJ2-7 | TRBV5-1 | NA | TGCGCCAGTTCCCGAGGTATGGGCTCCTACGAGCAGTACTTC | CASSRGMGSYEQYF